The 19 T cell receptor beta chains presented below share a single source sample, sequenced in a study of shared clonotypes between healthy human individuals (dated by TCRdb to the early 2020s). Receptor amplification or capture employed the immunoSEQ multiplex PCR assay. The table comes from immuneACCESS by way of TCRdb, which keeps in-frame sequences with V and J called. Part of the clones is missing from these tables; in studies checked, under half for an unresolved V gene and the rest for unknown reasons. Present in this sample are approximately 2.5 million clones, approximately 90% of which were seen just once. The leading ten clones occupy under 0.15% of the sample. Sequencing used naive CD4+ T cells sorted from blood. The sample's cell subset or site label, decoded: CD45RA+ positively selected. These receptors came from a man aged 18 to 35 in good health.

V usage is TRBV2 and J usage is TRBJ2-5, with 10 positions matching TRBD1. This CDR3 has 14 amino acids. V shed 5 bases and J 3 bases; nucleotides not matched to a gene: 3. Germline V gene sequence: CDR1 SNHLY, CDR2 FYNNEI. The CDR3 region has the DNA TGTGCCAGCAGTTGGGACAGGGGTAAAGAGACCCAGTACTTC. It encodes CASSWDRGKETQYF.

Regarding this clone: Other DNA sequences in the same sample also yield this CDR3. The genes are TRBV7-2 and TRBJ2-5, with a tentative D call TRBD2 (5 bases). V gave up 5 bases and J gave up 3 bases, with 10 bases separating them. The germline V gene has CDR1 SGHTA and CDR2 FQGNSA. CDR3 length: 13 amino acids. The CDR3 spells CASSPRGEETQYF. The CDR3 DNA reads TGTGCCAGCAGCCCCCGGGGTGAAGAGACCCAGTACTTC.

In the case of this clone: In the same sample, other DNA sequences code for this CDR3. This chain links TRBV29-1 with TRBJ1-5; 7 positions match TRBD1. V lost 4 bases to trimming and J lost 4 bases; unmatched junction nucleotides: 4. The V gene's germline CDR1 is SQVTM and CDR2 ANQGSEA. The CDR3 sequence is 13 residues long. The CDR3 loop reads CSVGTGRNQPQHF. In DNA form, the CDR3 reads TGCAGCGTTGGGACAGGCAGAAATCAGCCCCAGCATTTT.

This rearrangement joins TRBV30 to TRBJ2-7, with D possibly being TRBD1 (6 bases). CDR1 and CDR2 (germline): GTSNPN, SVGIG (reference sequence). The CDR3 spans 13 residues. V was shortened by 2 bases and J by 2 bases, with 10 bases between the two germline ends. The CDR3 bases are TGTGCCTGGAGTCCTGGGGACACCTACGAGCAGTACTTC. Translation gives CAWSPGDTYEQYF.

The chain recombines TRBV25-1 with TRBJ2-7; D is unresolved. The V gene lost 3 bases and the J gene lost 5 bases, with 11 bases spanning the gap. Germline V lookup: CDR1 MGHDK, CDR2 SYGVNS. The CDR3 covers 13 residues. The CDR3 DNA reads TGTGCCAGCAGTGACAGTTTGGTCCACGAGCAGTACTTC. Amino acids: CASSDSLVHEQYF.

CDR3 nucleotide sequence: TGTGCCAGCTCACCTTCCCAAGTCAATCAGCCCCAGCATTTT. Protein sequence: CASSPSQVNQPQHF. J is TRBJ1-5 and V is TRBV18; D is unresolved. The CDR3 has 14 amino acids. Germline V gene lookup returns CDR1 KGHSH and CDR2 LQKENI. Trimming pared 3 bases from V and 3 bases from J, leaving 9 bases between.

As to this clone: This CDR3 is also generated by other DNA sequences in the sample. CDR3 DNA: TGTGCCAGCTCACCCGGACTGGCCGGCGAGCAGTACTTC. It encodes CASSPGLAGEQYF. The chain uses TRBV18 and TRBJ2-7, with a possible D match to TRBD2 (5 bases). Trimming cost V 3 bases and J 6 bases, with 12 bases left between them. CDR1 and CDR2 from the germline V gene are KGHSH and LQKENI. The CDR3 consists of 13 residues.

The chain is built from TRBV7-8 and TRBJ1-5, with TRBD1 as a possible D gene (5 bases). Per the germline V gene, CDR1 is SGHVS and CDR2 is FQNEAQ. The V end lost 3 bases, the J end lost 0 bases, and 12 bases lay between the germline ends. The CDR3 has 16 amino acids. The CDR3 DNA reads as TGTGCCAGCAGCTTGGCAGGGCGGGATAGCAATCAGCCCCAGCATTTT. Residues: CASSLAGRDSNQPQHF. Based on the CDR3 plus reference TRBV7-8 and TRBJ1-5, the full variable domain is GAGVSQSPRYKVAKRGQDVALRCDPISGHVSLFWYQQALGQGPEFLTYFQNEAQLDKSGLPSDRFFAERPEGSVSTLKIQRTQQEDSAVYLCASSLAGRDSNQPQHFGDGTRLSIL.

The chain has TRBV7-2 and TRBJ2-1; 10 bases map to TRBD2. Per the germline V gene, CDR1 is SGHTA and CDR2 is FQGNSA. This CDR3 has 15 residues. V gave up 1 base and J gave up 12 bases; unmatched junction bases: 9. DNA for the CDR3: TGTGCCAGCAGCTTAGGTCTGGCTAGCGGGAGTTCGCAGTTCTTC. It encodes CASSLGLASGSSQFF.

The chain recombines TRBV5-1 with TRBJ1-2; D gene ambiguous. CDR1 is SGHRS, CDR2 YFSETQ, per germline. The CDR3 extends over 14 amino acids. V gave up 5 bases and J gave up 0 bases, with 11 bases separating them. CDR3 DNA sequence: TGCGCCAGCAGGTCTCCAGTTACTAACTATGGCTACACCTTC. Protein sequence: CASRSPVTNYGYTF. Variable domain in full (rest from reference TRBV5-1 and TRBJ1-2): KAGVTQTPRYLIKTRGQQVTLSCSPISGHRSVSWYQQTPGQGLQFLFEYFSETQRNKGNFPGRFSGRQFSNSRSEMNVSTLELGDSALYLCASRSPVTNYGYTFGSGTRLTVV.

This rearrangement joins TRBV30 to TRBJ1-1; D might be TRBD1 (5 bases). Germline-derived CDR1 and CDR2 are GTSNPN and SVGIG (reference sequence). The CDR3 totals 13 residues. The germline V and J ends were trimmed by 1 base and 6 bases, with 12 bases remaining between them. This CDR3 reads CAWSGTVRAEAFF. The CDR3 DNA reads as TGTGCCTGGAGTGGGACGGTCAGGGCTGAAGCTTTCTTT.

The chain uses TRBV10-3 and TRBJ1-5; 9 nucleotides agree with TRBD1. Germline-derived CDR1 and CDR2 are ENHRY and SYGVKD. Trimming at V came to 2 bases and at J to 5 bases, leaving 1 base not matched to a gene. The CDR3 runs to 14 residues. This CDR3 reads CAISETGGDQPQHF. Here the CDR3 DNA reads TGTGCCATCAGTGAGACAGGGGGCGATCAGCCCCAGCATTTT.

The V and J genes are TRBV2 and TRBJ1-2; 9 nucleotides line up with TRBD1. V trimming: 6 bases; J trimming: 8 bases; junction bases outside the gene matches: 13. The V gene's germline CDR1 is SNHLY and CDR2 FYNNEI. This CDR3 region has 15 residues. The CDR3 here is CASRPGQGHWGGYTF. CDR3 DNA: TGTGCCAGCAGACCGGGACAGGGCCACTGGGGAGGCTACACCTTC.

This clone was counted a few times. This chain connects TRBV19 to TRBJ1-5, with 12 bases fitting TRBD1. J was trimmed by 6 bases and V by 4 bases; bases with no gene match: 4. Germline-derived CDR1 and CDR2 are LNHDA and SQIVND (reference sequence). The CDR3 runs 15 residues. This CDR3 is CASSTGQGAGQPQHF. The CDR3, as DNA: TGTGCCAGTAGTACGGGACAGGGGGCCGGTCAGCCCCAGCATTTT.

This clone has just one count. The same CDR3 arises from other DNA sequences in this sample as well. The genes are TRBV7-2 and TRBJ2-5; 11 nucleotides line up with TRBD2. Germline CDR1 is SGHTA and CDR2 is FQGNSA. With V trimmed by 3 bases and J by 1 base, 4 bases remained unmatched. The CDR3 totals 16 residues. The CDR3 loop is CASSLGLAGGQETQYF. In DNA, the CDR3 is TGTGCCAGCAGCTTGGGTCTAGCGGGAGGCCAAGAGACCCAGTACTTC. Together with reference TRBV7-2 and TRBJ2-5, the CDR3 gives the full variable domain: GAGVSQSPSNKVTEKGKDVELRCDPISGHTALYWYRQSLGQGLEFLIYFQGNSAPDKSGLPSDRFSAERTGGSVSTLTIQRTQQEDSAVYLCASSLGLAGGQETQYFGPGTRLLVL.

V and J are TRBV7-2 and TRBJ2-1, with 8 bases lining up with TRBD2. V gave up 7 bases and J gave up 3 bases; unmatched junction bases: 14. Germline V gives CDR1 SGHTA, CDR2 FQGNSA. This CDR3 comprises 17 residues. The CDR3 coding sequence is TGTGCCAGCACTCAGAAATTCGGGAGGGGGAACTACAATGAGCAGTTCTTC. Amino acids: CASTQKFGRGNYNEQFF.

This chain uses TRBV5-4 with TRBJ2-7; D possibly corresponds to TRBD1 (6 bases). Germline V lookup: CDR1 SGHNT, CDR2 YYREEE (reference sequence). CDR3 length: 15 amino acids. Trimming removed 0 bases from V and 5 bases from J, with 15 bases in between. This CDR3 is CASSLGGQGADEQYF. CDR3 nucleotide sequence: TGTGCCAGCAGCTTGGGGGGGCAGGGCGCGGACGAGCAGTACTTC.

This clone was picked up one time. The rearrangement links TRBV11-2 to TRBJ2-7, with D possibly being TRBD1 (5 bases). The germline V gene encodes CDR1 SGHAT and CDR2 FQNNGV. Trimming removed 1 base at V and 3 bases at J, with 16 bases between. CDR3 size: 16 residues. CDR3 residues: CASSLGRDSRNYEQYF. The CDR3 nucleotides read TGTGCCAGCAGCTTAGGGCGAGACAGTCGAAACTACGAGCAGTACTTC.

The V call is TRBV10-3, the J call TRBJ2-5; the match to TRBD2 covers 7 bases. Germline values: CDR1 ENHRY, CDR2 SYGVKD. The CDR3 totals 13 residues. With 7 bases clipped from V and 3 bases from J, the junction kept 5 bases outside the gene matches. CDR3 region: CAIKGGRKETQYF. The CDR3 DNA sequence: TGTGCCATCAAGGGCGGGAGAAAAGAGACCCAGTACTTC.